Described below is a single T cell receptor beta chain sequence and its context. Its specific antigen is unknown. No per-base quality is available; no much larger clone lies one base away. Trimming removed 5 bases from V and 2 bases from J; the gene matches leave 3 bases unexplained. The CDR3 sequence holds 14 residues, the cysteine and phenylalanine included. The retained sequence is limited to the CDR3, 42 bases, with the frame set at the first base. As encoded in the germline V gene, CDR1 is SGHTA while CDR2 is FQGTGA. The data belong to a study of identifying expanded T cells in peripheral blood (dated by TCRdb to between 2019 and 2020). About the full investigation: Technical replicates were generated by sequencing separate aliquots of the same genomic DNA pool, with four replicates compared pairwise. Points the paper makes about the study in general: For all healthy donors, the variance in clone template counts between approximately two-week samples rose significantly as total template count increased. Between technical replicates the binomial model flagged about 1.1 differentially abundant clones, whereas over around two weeks the binomial model flagged about 16.4 and over approximately 4 weeks 19 to 20. Both the number of clones called differentially abundant and the false-positive rate were significantly reduced by the beta-binomial model across all healthy-donor time intervals. The authors expected that over much longer intervals, such as months to years, biological variance in healthy repertoires might increase even further.

The immunoSEQ Assay, which uses bias-controlled multiplex PCR amplification of genomic DNA, was used to profile TCRbeta CDR3 regions. The study's own analysis went as follows. To quantify the absolute abundance of each unique TCRbeta CDR3 region, the sequences were collapsed and filtered. Differential abundance was tested with two models: a binomial (Fisher-equivalent) model and a beta-binomial model that adds time-dependent variance fitted from healthy donors. Clones with fewer than 5 combined templates were removed, and a clone was called differentially abundant if the clone's Benjamini-Hochberg FDR was below 0.01. Using the form v = (b*log(k)+a)^2, the beta-binomial variance was modeled as a function of the total template count across the two samples. TCRdb took this table from immuneACCESS and kept in-frame rearrangements with V and J called. Such tables lack part of the clones; where checked against another copy, unresolved V genes explain under half of the gap, and the rest is unexplained. V and J calls and clone size are copied from that table; D and trimming were computed from the DNA. Within this sample are around 130,000 clones, with 80% to 90% of them counted one time only. The biggest ten clones account for 7.5% to 9% of the sample.

No immune events such as infections were documented for the healthy donors during the collection period. To calibrate time-dependent variance in a beta-binomial model of T-cell clone differential abundance, blood repertoires from healthy donors were used as a training cohort. The training cohort was composed of around ten healthy donors, 3 female and 7 male. The donors were between about 25 and 65 years old, with an average age of approximately 47 years. Whole blood was collected from each healthy donor at three time points spaced two weeks apart and obtained from a commercial supplier. For immunosequencing, genomic DNA was extracted from unsorted whole blood.

The sequencing sample was made of blood. This receptor was identified in a person aged 18 to 70 in good health. The rearrangement joined TRBV7-3 to TRBJ2-5, and 9 junctional nucleotides match TRBD2. The DNA sequence is given as TGTGCCAGCAGCCCCACTAGCGGGCAAGAGACCCAGTACTTC. It is translated as CASSPTSGQETQYF.